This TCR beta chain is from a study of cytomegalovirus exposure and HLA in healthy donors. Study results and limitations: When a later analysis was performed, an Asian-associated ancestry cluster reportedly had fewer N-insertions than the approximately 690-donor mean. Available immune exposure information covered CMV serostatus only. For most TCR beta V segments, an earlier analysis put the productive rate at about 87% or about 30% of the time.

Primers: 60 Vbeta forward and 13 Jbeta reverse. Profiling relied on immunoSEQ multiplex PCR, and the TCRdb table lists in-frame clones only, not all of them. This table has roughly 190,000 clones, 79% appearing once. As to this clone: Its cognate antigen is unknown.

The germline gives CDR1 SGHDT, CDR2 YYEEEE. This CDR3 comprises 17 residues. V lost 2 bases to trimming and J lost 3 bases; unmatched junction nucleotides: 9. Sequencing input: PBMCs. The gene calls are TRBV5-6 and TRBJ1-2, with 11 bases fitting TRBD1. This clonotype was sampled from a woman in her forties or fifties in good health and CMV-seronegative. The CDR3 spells CASSFGQGARNHYGYTF. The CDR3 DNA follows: TGTGCCAGCAGCTTCGGACAGGGGGCGAGGAATCACTATGGCTACACCTTC.